This T cell receptor beta chain was found in a study of shared clonotypes between healthy human individuals. General study findings and limits: An anticipated effect of sequencing depth on clonotype sharing among donors was recognized.

The CDR3 totals 12 residues. Germline CDR1 is SGHAT and CDR2 is FQNNGV. Deletions cut 4 bases from V and 3 bases from J, with 7 bases between. On this clone: Its antigen is still unknown.

At the deep level, the assay was run. Sequencing was performed with immunoSEQ multiplex PCR; in TCRdb, only in-frame clones are kept and a portion is missing. The sample has fewer than 850,000 clones, roughly 88% seen once. The sequence came from a man aged 18 to 30 in good health. Some clones in this sample may be carry-over from other donors' samples. The sample consisted of memory CD8+ T cells from PBMCs. The subset is: CD45RO+ cells pooled with CCR7-negative TemRA cells. The genes are TRBV11-2 and TRBJ2-7; D not certain. The DNA of the CDR3 is TGTGCCAGCAGCTACCTCCTCTACGAGCAGTACTTC. It specifies CASSYLLYEQYF.